These 26 T cell receptor beta chains were all obtained from the same sample, sequenced in a study of blood T cell repertoires in COVID-19. Libraries were prepared by immunoSEQ multiplex PCR; TCRdb keeps only in-frame clonotypes and omits some of them. The data show under 350,000 clones, with around 89% seen just once and about 4.2% held by the top ten. The specimen sequenced was peripheral blood. These receptors were collected from a man aged 35 to 55 with acute or convalescent COVID-19.

This clone appeared once. The chain employs TRBV9 and TRBJ1-1; TRBD1 matches 7 bases. V lost 0 bases and J lost 4; bases outside the gene matches: 3. Germline V gene data show CDR1 as SGDLS and CDR2 as YYNGEE. The CDR3 covers 14 residues. CDR3 residues: CASSVVAGGTEAFF. The CDR3 DNA reads TGTGCCAGCAGCGTAGTAGCAGGGGGCACTGAAGCTTTCTTT.

This clone has only one observation. This chain uses TRBV3-1 (or the pseudogene TRBV3-2) with TRBJ2-7, with a possible D match to TRBD2 (6 bases). From germline, CDR1 is LGHDT and CDR2 YNNKEL (reference sequence). The V and J ends lost 0 bases and 5 bases respectively, with 14 bases between them. The CDR3 sequence is 15 residues long. The CDR3 region has the DNA TGTGCCAGCAGCCAAGATTGGGCAAGGACTAACGAGCAGTACTTC. It specifies CASSQDWARTNEQYF.

The chain has TRBV3-1 (or the pseudogene TRBV3-2) and TRBJ2-7, with D possibly TRBD2 on 5 matching bases. Looked up from germline, CDR1 is LGHDT and CDR2 is YNNKEL (reference sequence). V gave up 0 bases and J gave up 9 bases, with 15 bases separating them. The CDR3 runs to 14 residues. CDR3 protein: CASSQEDPARGQYF. The CDR3 region has the DNA TGTGCCAGCAGCCAAGAAGACCCGGCCCGGGGGCAGTACTTC.

The chain joins TRBV2 to TRBJ1-3; possibly TRBD1 for D (6 bases). The V gene lost 4 bases and the J gene lost 0 bases, with 10 bases spanning the gap. CDR1 is SNHLY, CDR2 FYNNEI, per germline. The CDR3 has 15 residues. CDR3 residues: CASSGQDFSGNTIYF. DNA for the CDR3: TGTGCCAGCAGTGGACAGGACTTCTCTGGAAACACCATATATTTT.

In DNA, the CDR3 is TGTGCCAGCTTTCACTCGGGGGTCGGGGGAGATACGCAGTATTTT. Translated, it gives CASFHSGVGGDTQYF. The chain links TRBV6-6 to TRBJ2-3; tentatively, D is TRBD2 (6 bases). This CDR3 comprises 15 residues. The ends were cut back, 8 bases at V and 5 bases at J, with 20 bases in the middle. Germline assignment: CDR1 MNHNY and CDR2 SVGAGI (reference sequence).

The chain is built from TRBV5-4 and TRBJ1-1; possible D gene TRBD1, 6 bases. V shed 5 bases and J shed 1 base, with 9 bases lying between them. The length of the CDR3 is 13 residues. Germline CDR1 reads SGHNT; CDR2 reads YYREEE (reference sequence). CDR3 in DNA: TGTGCCAGCAGTGGACAGAAGAACACTGAAGCTTTCTTT. Its protein is CASSGQKNTEAFF.

The chain recombines TRBV11-2 with TRBJ2-5; 7 nucleotides agree with TRBD1. The germline CDR1 and CDR2 sequences are SGHAT and FQNNGV. With V trimmed by 5 bases and J by 4 bases, 10 bases remained unmatched. This CDR3 is built from 15 residues. The CDR3 loop is CASSPTTGVTETQYF. The CDR3 nucleotides are TGTGCCAGCAGCCCAACCACAGGGGTTACAGAGACCCAGTACTTC.

This clone was picked up a small number of times. V gene TRBV5-6 combines with J gene TRBJ1-5, with D possibly matching TRBD1 (6 bases). V gave up 3 bases and J gave up 1 base, with 14 bases separating them. From germline, CDR1 is SGHDT and CDR2 YYEEEE. The CDR3 loop spans 16 amino acids. CDR3 sequence reads: CASSSSGAVSNQPQHF. The CDR3 nucleotides read TGTGCCAGCAGCTCCTCAGGGGCGGTAAGCAATCAGCCCCAGCATTTT.

This clone was seen just once. CDR3 amino acids: CATSDGNTEAFF. The CDR3 region has the DNA TGTGCCACCAGTGATGGCAACACTGAAGCTTTCTTT. The chain is built from TRBV24-1 and TRBJ1-1; D uncertain. V was cut by 3 bases and J by 2 bases, with 3 bases left in between. This CDR3 has 12 amino acids. From germline, CDR1 is KGHDR and CDR2 SFDVKD.

J is TRBJ1-1 and V is TRBV5-8; 7 nucleotides align to TRBD1. V lost 1 base to trimming and J lost 1 base; unmatched junction nucleotides: 4. The CDR3 runs to 15 residues. Per germline, CDR1 SGHTS and CDR2 YDEGEE. DNA for the CDR3: TGTGCCAGCAGCTTGTGGACAGGCGAGAACACTGAAGCTTTCTTT. As protein: CASSLWTGENTEAFF. Drawing the rest from reference TRBV5-8 and TRBJ1-1, the complete variable domain is EAGVTQSPTHLIKTRGQQATLRCSPISGHTSVYWYQQALGLGLQFLLWYDEGEERNRGNFPPRFSGRQFPNYSSELNVNALELEDSALYLCASSLWTGENTEAFFGQGTRLTVV.

The genes are TRBV5-6 and TRBJ1-3, with a weak D call TRBD1 (5 bases). Germline CDR1 SGHDT, CDR2 YYEEEE. The V end lost 3 bases, the J end lost 3 bases, and 19 bases lay between the germline ends. The CDR3 runs to 17 residues. The CDR3 nucleotides read TGTGCCAGCAGCTCCCGCGGGGCCTCCGTGCTTGGAAACACCATATATTTT. Translated: CASSSRGASVLGNTIYF.

The V and J genes are TRBV5-1 and TRBJ2-3; TRBD2 matches at 10 bases. J was trimmed by 4 bases and V by 0 bases; bases with no gene match: 11. The CDR3 runs 18 residues. Germline CDR1 is SGHRS and CDR2 is YFSETQ. Written as DNA, the CDR3 is TGCGCCAGCAGCTTGGATCCCAGCGGGGGGGCGGGGGCAGATACGCAGTATTTT. As protein: CASSLDPSGGAGADTQYF.

The V call is TRBV29-1, the J call TRBJ1-3; D perhaps matches TRBD1 (6 bases). V gave up 7 bases and J gave up 4 bases, with 14 bases separating them. This CDR3 has 13 residues. Germline-derived CDR1 and CDR2 are SQVTM and ANQGSEA. In nucleotides, the CDR3 is TGCAGCGCCGGGGAGGGGGTCGGAAACACCATATATTTT. It specifies CSAGEGVGNTIYF.

The rearrangement joins TRBV18 to TRBJ2-3, with TRBD1 as a possible D gene (5 bases). The germline V gene has CDR1 KGHSH and CDR2 LQKENI. The length of the CDR3 is 14 residues. The V end was cut by 2 bases, the J end by 6 bases, with 12 bases between. Written as DNA, the CDR3 is TGTGCCAGCTCACCATCCAGGGTCGGGGATACGCAGTATTTT. Translated: CASSPSRVGDTQYF.

V gene TRBV15 combines with J gene TRBJ2-1, with 9 bases identical to TRBD2. This CDR3 contains 14 residues. With 6 bases clipped from V and 3 bases from J, the junction kept 3 bases outside the gene matches. CDR1 and CDR2 (germline): LNHNV, YYDKDF (reference sequence). The CDR3 DNA follows: TGTGCCACCAGTTCTAGCGGGGTCTACAATGAGCAGTTCTTC. It is translated as CATSSSGVYNEQFF.

This chain connects TRBV6-5 to TRBJ1-1; D remains ambiguous. The CDR3 consists of 11 residues. Trimming took 7 bases from V and 8 from J, leaving 11 bases between them. Per germline, CDR1 MNHEY and CDR2 SVGAGI. CDR3 sequence reads: CASKNSREAFF. The CDR3 bases are TGTGCCAGCAAAAATTCTCGGGAAGCTTTCTTT.

V is TRBV2 and J is TRBJ1-2; maybe TRBD1 (6 bases). Trimming removed 4 bases at V and 3 bases at J, with 9 bases between. This CDR3 contains 13 residues. Germline V lookup: CDR1 SNHLY, CDR2 FYNNEI. CDR3 amino acids: CASSVEGDYGYTF. As DNA, the CDR3 is TGTGCCAGCAGTGTTGAGGGGGACTATGGCTACACCTTC.

The genes are TRBV29-1 and TRBJ2-7, with TRBD2 matching over 9 bases. The ends lost 4 bases at V and 5 bases at J; junction bases unmatched: 0. The CDR3 spans 11 residues. Looked up from germline, CDR1 is SQVTM and CDR2 is ANQGSEA. CDR3 in DNA: TGCAGCGTTGGACTAGCGGACGAGCAGTACTTC. Translating it yields CSVGLADEQYF.

The chain carries TRBV7-8 and TRBJ1-5, with D maybe TRBD1 (5 bases). There are 16 residues in the CDR3. Germline V gene lookup returns CDR1 SGHVS and CDR2 FQNEAQ. The V and J ends lost 3 bases and 1 base respectively, with 13 bases between them. CDR3 sequence: CASSLRFQGSNQPQHF. The CDR3, as DNA: TGTGCCAGCAGCTTGAGATTCCAGGGAAGCAATCAGCCCCAGCATTTT.

The rearrangement links TRBV2 to TRBJ2-7; 9 bases align to TRBD2. V trimming: 0 bases; J trimming: 12 bases; junction bases outside the gene matches: 12. Looked up from germline, CDR1 is SNHLY and CDR2 is FYNNEI. The CDR3 runs to 15 residues. CDR3 nucleotides: TGTGCCAGCAGTGAAGCGACGACTAGCGGTTCTCCTTGGTACTTC. Amino acids: CASSEATTSGSPWYF.

This clone was detected only once. The chain combines TRBV12-3 or TRBV12-4 with TRBJ2-7; D remains unclear. V was shortened by 1 base and J by 3 bases, with 7 bases between the two germline ends. CDR3 length: 13 residues. In DNA form, the CDR3 reads TGTGCCAGCAGTTTAGTCAGGTACTACGAGCAGTACTTC. This encodes CASSLVRYYEQYF.

The genes are TRBV29-1 and TRBJ1-2; a possible D gene is TRBD1 (5 bases). This CDR3 has 12 residues. Germline CDR1 SQVTM, CDR2 ANQGSEA. The V end lost 6 bases, the J end lost 5 bases, and 13 bases lay between the germline ends. CDR3 bases: TGCAGCGTGGCTGGGGCAGGATATGGCTACACCTTC. Translated, it gives CSVAGAGYGYTF.

The chain joins TRBV25-1 to TRBJ2-1; TRBD2 agrees at 8 bases. This CDR3 is built from 16 residues. Germline loops: CDR1 MGHDK, CDR2 SYGVNS. J gave up 5 bases and V 1 base, and 7 bases lay outside the gene matches. The CDR3, as DNA: TGTGCCAGCAGTGAATTAGGTAGCGGGGCAAACAATGAGCAGTTCTTC. It specifies CASSELGSGANNEQFF. Full variable domain (outside the CDR3, taken from reference TRBV25-1 and TRBJ2-1): EADIYQTPRYLVIGTGKKITLECSQTMGHDKMYWYQQDPGMELHLIHYSYGVNSTEKGDLSSESTVSRIRTEHFPLTLESARPSHTSQYLCASSELGSGANNEQFFGPGTRLTVL.

The CDR3 loop reads CSASGQNYEQYF. The CDR3, as DNA: TGCAGTGCTAGTGGGCAGAACTACGAGCAGTACTTC. This rearrangement joins TRBV20-1 to TRBJ2-7; D unresolved. CDR1 and CDR2 from the germline V gene are DFQATT and SNEGSKA (reference sequence). Trimming took off 3 bases at V and 3 bases at J, with 9 bases between the two ends. This CDR3 has 12 residues.

The gene calls are TRBV7-2 and TRBJ1-5; 11 bases match TRBD1. Germline V gene data show CDR1 as SGHTA and CDR2 as FQGNSA. The V segment lost 5 bases and the J segment 5 bases; nucleotides outside the gene matches: 8. The CDR3 extends over 16 amino acids. CDR3 residues: CASSRGGTGGYQPQHF. The CDR3 nucleotides are TGTGCCAGCAGCCGGGGAGGGACAGGGGGATATCAGCCCCAGCATTTT.

A word on this clone: Other DNA sequences in this specimen translate into the identical CDR3. The chain joins TRBV27 to TRBJ2-6; D possibly corresponds to TRBD1 (6 bases). Deletions cut 5 bases from V and 2 bases from J, with 10 bases between. Per the germline V gene, CDR1 is MNHEY and CDR2 is SMNVEV (reference sequence). The CDR3 loop spans 15 amino acids. The CDR3 DNA is TGTGCCAGCAGTCTGAACAGGGCTGGGGCCAACGTCCTGACTTTC. Amino acids: CASSLNRAGANVLTF.